The next 9 T cell receptor beta chains were all read from a single sample in a study of identifying expanded T cells in peripheral blood. Profiled with immunoSEQ multiplex PCR; TCRdb holds only in-frame clones, not every one. This table holds around 66,000 clones, around 87% found once. Specimen: blood. All receptors derive from a person aged 18 to 75 in good health.

The CDR3 region is CASSQGTSGIYEQYF. The CDR3 DNA sequence: TGTGCCAGCAGCCAAGGGACTAGCGGAATCTACGAGCAGTACTTC. This chain links TRBV4-2 with TRBJ2-7; TRBD2 matches 10 bases. CDR3 size: 15 residues. The V gene end was trimmed by 1 base and the J gene end by 3 bases; junction bases not matched to a gene: 3. The germline V gene encodes CDR1 LGHNA and CDR2 YNFKEQ.

The chain employs TRBV6-4 and TRBJ2-3; TRBD2 aligns across 10 bases. There are 17 residues in the CDR3. Germline V gene sequence: CDR1 MRHNA, CDR2 SNTAGT. The V segment lost 4 bases and the J segment 6 bases; nucleotides outside the gene matches: 13. In DNA, the CDR3 is TGTGCCAGCAGTGCCGATTCTAGCGGGAGCAGGGTTGATACGCAGTATTTT. Translating it yields CASSADSSGSRVDTQYF.

The chain has TRBV19 and TRBJ1-2; 7 nucleotides line up with TRBD1. Losses at the gene ends were 5 bases for V and 3 bases for J; bases not matched to a gene: 3. Germline V lookup: CDR1 LNHDA, CDR2 SQIVND (reference sequence). This CDR3 contains 13 residues. CDR3 loop: CASSFDRDYGYTF. CDR3 DNA: TGTGCCAGTAGTTTTGACAGGGACTATGGCTACACCTTC.

As DNA, the CDR3 is TGTGCCACCCTAAGGACTAGCGGGGGAGTGAGCTCCTACGAGCAGTACTTC. This codes for CATLRTSGGVSSYEQYF. The J gene is TRBJ2-7, the V gene TRBV10-3; 13 bases align to TRBD2. This CDR3 region has 17 residues. Germline V gene lookup returns CDR1 ENHRY and CDR2 SYGVKD. V lost 10 bases to trimming and J lost 0 bases; unmatched junction nucleotides: 12.

This clone was seen only once. The chain recombines TRBV6-5 with TRBJ2-1; D ambiguous. CDR1 and CDR2 (germline): MNHEY, SVGAGI. V was shortened by 7 bases and J by 0 bases, with 13 bases between the two germline ends. This CDR3 spans 15 amino acids. The CDR3 DNA reads TGTGCCAGCACTAAAGACACGAGCTCCTACAATGAGCAGTTCTTC. It translates to CASTKDTSSYNEQFF.

The genes are TRBV6-4 and TRBJ2-3; 7 nucleotides agree with TRBD2. The germline V gene encodes CDR1 MRHNA and CDR2 SNTAGT. J was trimmed by 1 base and V by 5 bases; bases with no gene match: 3. The CDR3 runs 14 residues. The chain's CDR3 is CASSPSGGTDTQYF. The CDR3 DNA follows: TGTGCCAGCAGTCCAAGCGGGGGCACAGATACGCAGTATTTT.

This clone appeared a few times. The rearrangement links TRBV23-1 to TRBJ2-7, with 7 positions matching TRBD1. TRBV23-1 is placed among ORFs of uncertain function. V trimming: 4 bases; J trimming: 0 bases; junction bases outside the gene matches: 6. This CDR3 contains 15 residues. The CDR3, as DNA: TGCGCCAGCAGTCCGCTCCGGGACAGCTCCTACGAGCAGTACTTC. Protein sequence: CASSPLRDSSYEQYF.

The chain links TRBV5-4 to TRBJ2-7, with D unresolved. The germline gives CDR1 SGHNT, CDR2 YYREEE (reference sequence). V lost 3 bases and J 1 base, leaving 14 bases between the germline ends. The CDR3 sequence is 15 residues long. The CDR3 DNA follows: TGTGCCAGCAGCTCCGCCGGGCACGCGTCCTACGAGCAGTACTTC. It yields the protein CASSSAGHASYEQYF.

The chain joins TRBV19 to TRBJ2-5; 7 bases map to TRBD1. The V and J ends lost 3 bases and 1 base, in that order; junction bases with no gene match: 8. The germline CDR1 and CDR2 sequences are LNHDA and SQIVND (reference sequence). The CDR3 contains 16 residues. The CDR3 nucleotides are TGTGCCAGTAGTATGGGGCGACAGGGATCCCAAGAGACCCAGTACTTC. It codes for CASSMGRQGSQETQYF.